The 8 T cell receptor beta chains below were found in one sample sequenced in a study of shared T cell receptors in the human thymus. TCRdb's copy holds only in-frame clones and misses some; the assay was immunoSEQ multiplex PCR. The sample yields about 660,000 clones, roughly 90% seen once. The same sample was also studied in work on human thymus T cells.

Sequencing was carried out using thymocytes. These receptors were taken from a boy under two years old with a congenital heart defect.

This rearrangement joins TRBV4-1 to TRBJ2-1; 9 nucleotides line up with TRBD2. The CDR3 covers 19 residues. Germline assignment: CDR1 MGHRA and CDR2 YSYEKL. J lost 4 bases, V lost 4 bases, and 17 bases had no gene match. CDR3: CASSPTRAGGPSRYNEQFF. In nucleotides, the CDR3 is TGCGCCAGCAGCCCAACCCGGGCGGGAGGGCCATCTCGGTACAATGAGCAGTTCTTC.

This sequence joins TRBV6-1 and TRBJ2-1, with unresolved D. Deletions cut 1 base from V and 9 bases from J, with 4 bases between. Germline assignment: CDR1 MNHNS and CDR2 SASEGT. This CDR3 comprises 11 residues. The CDR3 sequence is CASSEVCEQFF. CDR3 bases: TGTGCCAGCAGTGAAGTATGTGAGCAGTTCTTC.

The chain employs TRBV28 and TRBJ2-6; perhaps TRBD1 as D (6 bases). The CDR3 is 15 residues long. With 10 bases removed from V and 1 base from J, the gap between germline ends came to 14 bases. CDR1 and CDR2 (germline): MDHEN, SYDVKM. The CDR3 nucleotides are TGTGCCACGTCGACTACAGGGTCTGGGGCCAACGTCCTGACTTTC. It is translated as CATSTTGSGANVLTF.

The rearrangement uses TRBV15 and TRBJ2-7, with D possibly TRBD1 on 5 matching bases. CDR3 length: 17 amino acids. From germline, CDR1 is LNHNV and CDR2 YYDKDF (reference sequence). V shed 1 base and J shed 1 base, with 17 bases lying between them. CDR3 DNA sequence: TGTGCCACCAGCAGAGGCTATTGGCAGGGAAAGTCCTACGAGCAGTACTTC. Protein: CATSRGYWQGKSYEQYF.

Only one count was recorded for this clone. The genes are TRBV27 and TRBJ2-3; TRBD2 is a possible D gene (5 bases). The germline V gene has CDR1 MNHEY and CDR2 SMNVEV (reference sequence). CDR3 length equals 13 residues. Trimming left V 6 bases short and J 3 bases short, with 10 bases between. CDR3 DNA: TGTGCCAGCAGCCACCGAGGGACAGATACGCAGTATTTT. It codes for CASSHRGTDTQYF.

As concerns this clone: At one boundary the junction diverges from the germline segment, which might be a read error. The chain employs TRBV5-4 and TRBJ2-3; 11 bases fit TRBD2. The CDR3 totals 15 residues. The V gene's germline CDR1 is SGHNT and CDR2 YYREEE (reference sequence). The CDR3 nucleotides read TGTGCCAACAGCTTGGGACTAGCGGCCACAGATACGCAGTATTTT. Amino acid sequence: CANSLGLAATDTQYF.

The J gene is TRBJ1-2, the V gene TRBV19; 8 bases map to TRBD1. The CDR3 sequence is 14 residues long. Germline V gene sequence: CDR1 LNHDA, CDR2 SQIVND (reference sequence). J was trimmed by 6 bases and V by 9 bases; bases with no gene match: 12. The CDR3 reads CASAPDRDLDGYTF. Written as DNA, the CDR3 is TGTGCCAGCGCACCGGACAGGGATTTGGATGGCTACACCTTC.

This chain uses TRBV14 with TRBJ2-1; D possibly corresponds to TRBD2 (7 bases). The V gene's germline CDR1 is SGHDN and CDR2 FVKESK. This CDR3 is built from 17 residues. With 0 bases removed from V and 6 bases from J, the gap between germline ends came to 18 bases. The CDR3 sequence is CASSQEGGVASGNEQFF. As DNA, the CDR3 is TGTGCCAGCAGCCAAGAGGGGGGCGTCGCTAGCGGCAATGAGCAGTTCTTC.